This T cell receptor beta chain originates from a study of metastatic and nonmetastatic thyroid tumors. CDR3 length equals 16 residues. V lost 4 bases, J lost 7 bases, and 7 bases stayed unmatched. Germline V lookup: CDR1 SNHLY, CDR2 FYNNEI. Thyroid surgery had not been preceded by any treatment in any patient. TCRdb re-called the PCR reads with MiXCR. This table has some 20,000 clones, roughly a quarter appearing once. The sequenced material came from tumor tissue. The chain is built from TRBV2 and TRBJ2-1; 13 bases are a match to TRBD2. The receptor's source is a female donor with papillary thyroid cancer or a benign thyroid nodule (not recorded which). Some clones in this sample may be carry-over from other donors' samples. CDR3 sequence: CASSGSTSGRHNEQFF. CDR3 bases: TGTGCCAGCAGTGGGTCGACTAGCGGGAGGCATAATGAGCAGTTCTTC.